This T cell receptor (beta chain) was profiled in a study of T cells in Graves' hyperthyroidism and ophthalmopathy. Researchers amplified the TCR beta CDR3 regions from RNA transcripts. HTBI primers were used for first-round RT-PCR of the TCR CDR3. In TCRdb, the multiplex PCR reads were re-called with MiXCR into one record per CDR3 protein. Counted here are about 590,000 distinct CDR3 sequences, more than 15% occurring once; the ten biggest clones make up approximately 7.4%. Trimming cost V 4 bases and J 4 bases, with 8 bases left between them. CDR1 is SGHAT and CDR2 is FQNNGV in the germline V gene. This CDR3 has 12 residues. There are many counts of this clonotype.

The sequence was collected from a woman aged 25 to 39 with Graves' hyperthyroidism. This chain links TRBV11-2 with TRBJ2-7; no clear D. Sequenced input: blood. CDR3 amino acids: CASSSFQYEQYF. The CDR3 DNA is TGTGCCAGCAGCTCCTTTCAATACGAGCAGTACTTC.